Reported below is one T cell receptor beta chain. The germline V and J ends were trimmed by 3 bases and 0 bases, with 9 bases remaining between them. The CDR3 length is 15 residues. Germline-derived CDR1 and CDR2 are LNHDA and SQIVND (reference sequence). This sample was included in a study of blood T cell repertoires in COVID-19. As for the study in general: Sites in the United States, Italy and Spain provided acute and convalescent COVID-19 samples. PBMCs, B-cell-depleted T cells, or T cells were the source of the cDNA or gDNA that made up the material.

Original methodology: Estimated nucleated cell counts came from reference gene primer amplification. The repertoire was sequenced with immunoSEQ multiplex PCR; TCRdb's copy has only in-frame clones and lacks some. For V, J and clone size, that table is used; D and trimming come from the DNA. The table lists 9,000 to 10,000 clones, about three quarters of them singletons. This clonotype was obtained from a man between 60 and 70 years old with active COVID-19. Material for sequencing was peripheral blood. The V call is TRBV19, the J call TRBJ2-1; D gene ambiguous. The DNA of the CDR3 is TGTGCCAGTAGTATTACAGCCAACTCCTACAATGAGCAGTTCTTC. It translates to CASSITANSYNEQFF.